The 5 T cell receptor beta chains below come from one sample, sequenced in a study of T cell responses to AZD1222 COVID-19 vaccine. TCRdb's table, derived via immunoSEQ multiplex PCR, lists solely in-frame clones and lacks some. This sample has 87,000 or so clones, with around 87% found just once. The sample consisted of peripheral blood, taken on day 0 of AZD1222 vaccination. All receptors come from an adult in good health.

The sample holds one count of this clone. This chain uses TRBV7-2 with TRBJ2-7, with unresolved D. CDR1 is SGHTA, CDR2 FQGNSA, per germline. V lost 1 base to trimming and J lost 2 bases, with 6 bases between them. The CDR3 contains 13 residues. CDR3 region: CASSLVSTYEQYF. In DNA, the CDR3 is TGTGCCAGCAGCTTAGTTTCCACCTACGAGCAGTACTTC.

The CDR3 nucleotides are TGTGCCAGCAGCCACGGACAGGCGCTCACCGGGGAGCTGTTTTTT. Translation gives CASSHGQALTGELFF. The V and J genes are TRBV7-2 and TRBJ2-2, with 7 nucleotides matching TRBD1. CDR3 size: 15 residues. Trimming at V came to 5 bases and at J to 4 bases, leaving 7 bases not matched to a gene. From germline, CDR1 is SGHTA and CDR2 FQGNSA.

V gene TRBV7-2 combines with J gene TRBJ1-2, with D hard to call. The ends were cut back, 6 bases at V and 0 bases at J, with 14 bases in the middle. The length of the CDR3 is 15 residues. The V gene's germline CDR1 is SGHTA and CDR2 FQGNSA. CDR3 sequence (DNA): TGTGCCAGCAGTTTGGGCTACAGCGCTAACTATGGCTACACCTTC. It translates to CASSLGYSANYGYTF.

J is TRBJ2-1 and V is TRBV15, with D possibly matching TRBD2 (6 bases). The germline V gene has CDR1 LNHNV and CDR2 YYDKDF (reference sequence). Trimming removed 0 bases at V and 0 bases at J, with 12 bases between. This CDR3 spans 17 amino acids. The CDR3 DNA follows: TGTGCCACCAGCAGAGATTTGGGGGGTAGCTCCTACAATGAGCAGTTCTTC. Protein product: CATSRDLGGSSYNEQFF.

This clone was found once. The chain couples TRBV13 to TRBJ2-2, with D perhaps matching TRBD1 or TRBD2 (5 bases each). This CDR3 is 16 amino acids long. Trimming stripped 5 bases from V and 7 bases from J, with 20 bases between. CDR1 is PRHDT, CDR2 FYEKMQ, per germline (reference sequence). CDR3 protein: CASSRLTGAASGELFF. CDR3 in DNA: TGTGCCAGCAGCAGACTAACCGGGGCGGCTAGCGGGGAGCTGTTTTTT. The full variable domain, its missing parts supplied by reference TRBV13 and TRBJ2-2, is AAGVIQSPRHLIKEKRETATLKCYPIPRHDTVYWYQQGPGQDPQFLISFYEKMQSDKGSIPDRFSAQQFSDYHSELNMSSLELGDSALYFCASSRLTGAASGELFFGEGSRLTVL.